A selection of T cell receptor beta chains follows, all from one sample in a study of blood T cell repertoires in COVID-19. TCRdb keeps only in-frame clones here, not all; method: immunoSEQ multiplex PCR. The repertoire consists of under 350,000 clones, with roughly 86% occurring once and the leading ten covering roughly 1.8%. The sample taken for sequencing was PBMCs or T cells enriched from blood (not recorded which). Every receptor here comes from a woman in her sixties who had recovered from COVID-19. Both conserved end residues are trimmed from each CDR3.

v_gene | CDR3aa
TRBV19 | ASGTGWQPQH
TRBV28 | ASSQAGGNSPLH
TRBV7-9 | ASSLGRGGATNEKLF
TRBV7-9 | ASSLADRDWSPLH
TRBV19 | ATEGLAGGSYNEQF
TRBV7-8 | ASSSQGYDQETQY
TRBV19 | ASSSQGGTEAF
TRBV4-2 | ASSHTGTPNSNQPQH
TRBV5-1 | ASSLTSIDTQY
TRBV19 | ASSIQGVGYGYT
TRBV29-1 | SVGIWGAETQY
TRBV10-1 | ASSEGQGADTEAF
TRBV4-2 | ASSQVGGNTDTQY
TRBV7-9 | ASSFISYEQY
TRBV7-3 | ASSSSQDQPQH
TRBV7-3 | ASSLAGGPNTGELF
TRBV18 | ASSPTAQRETQY
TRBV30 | AWRTRTGARQPQH
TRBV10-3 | AISGRSTSPLEKTQY
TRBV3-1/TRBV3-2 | ASSQPTGVGTDTQY
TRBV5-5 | ASRLGLLLYNEQF
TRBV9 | ASCPGGGLFEAF